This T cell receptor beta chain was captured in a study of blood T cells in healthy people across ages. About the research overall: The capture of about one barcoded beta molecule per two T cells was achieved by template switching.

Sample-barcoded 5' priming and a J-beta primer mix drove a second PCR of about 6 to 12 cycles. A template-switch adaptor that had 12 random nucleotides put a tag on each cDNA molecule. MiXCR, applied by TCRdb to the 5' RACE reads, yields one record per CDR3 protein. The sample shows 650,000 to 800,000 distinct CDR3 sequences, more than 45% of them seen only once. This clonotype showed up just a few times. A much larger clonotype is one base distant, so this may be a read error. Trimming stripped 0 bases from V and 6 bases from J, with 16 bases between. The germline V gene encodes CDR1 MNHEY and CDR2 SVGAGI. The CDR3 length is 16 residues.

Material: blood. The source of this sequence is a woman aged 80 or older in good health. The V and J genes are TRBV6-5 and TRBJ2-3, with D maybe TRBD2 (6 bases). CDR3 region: CASSYSGSLLADTQYF. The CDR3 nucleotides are TGTGCCAGCAGTTACTCAGGGTCACTTCTAGCGGATACGCAGTATTTT.